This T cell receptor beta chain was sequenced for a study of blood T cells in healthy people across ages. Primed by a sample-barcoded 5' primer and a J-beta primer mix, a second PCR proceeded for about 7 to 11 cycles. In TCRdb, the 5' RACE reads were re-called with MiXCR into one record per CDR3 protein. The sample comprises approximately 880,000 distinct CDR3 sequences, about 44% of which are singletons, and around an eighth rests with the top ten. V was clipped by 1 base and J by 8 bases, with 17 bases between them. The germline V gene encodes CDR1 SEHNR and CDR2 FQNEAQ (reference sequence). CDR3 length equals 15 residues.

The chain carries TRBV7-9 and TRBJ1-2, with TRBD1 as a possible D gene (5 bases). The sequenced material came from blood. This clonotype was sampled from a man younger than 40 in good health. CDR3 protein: CASSLEPARVKGYTF. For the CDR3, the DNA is TGTGCCAGCAGCTTAGAGCCCGCCAGGGTTAAAGGCTACACCTTC.